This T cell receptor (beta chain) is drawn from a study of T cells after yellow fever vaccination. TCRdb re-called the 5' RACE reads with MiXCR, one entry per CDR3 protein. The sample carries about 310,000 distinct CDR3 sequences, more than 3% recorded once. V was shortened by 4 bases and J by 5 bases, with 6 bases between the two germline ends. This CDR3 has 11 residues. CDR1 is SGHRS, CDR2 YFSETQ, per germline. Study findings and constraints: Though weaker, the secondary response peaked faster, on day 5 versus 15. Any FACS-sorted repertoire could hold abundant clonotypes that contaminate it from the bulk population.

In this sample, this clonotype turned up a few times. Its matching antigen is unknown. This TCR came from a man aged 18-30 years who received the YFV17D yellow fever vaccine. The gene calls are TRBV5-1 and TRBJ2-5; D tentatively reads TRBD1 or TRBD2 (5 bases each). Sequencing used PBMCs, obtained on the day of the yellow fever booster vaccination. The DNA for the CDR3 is TGCGCCAGCAGCGGGACGGAGACCCAGTACTTC. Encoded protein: CASSGTETQYF.